The T cell receptor (beta chain) described here comes from a study of a mutant IDH1 vaccine in newly diagnosed glioma. Time point reported: week 23, last vaccination. All doses held 300 ug of mutant IDH1 20-mer peptide, with topical imiquimod. Remarks on this clone: The antigen remains undetermined.

The assay was immunoSEQ multiplex PCR, and TCRdb's table has in-frame clones only and misses some. The sample includes about 44,000 clones, approximately 90% of them seen just once. Per germline, CDR1 SGHTA and CDR2 FQGTGA. V was cut by 4 bases and J by 4 bases, with 12 bases left in between. The CDR3 sequence is 14 residues long. This sequence originates from a man aged 45-60 years with glioma. The V and J genes are TRBV7-3 and TRBJ2-3; D possibly corresponds to TRBD1 (5 bases). The input for sequencing was PBMCs, taken from a glioma patient whose treatment included an IDH1 peptide vaccine. The CDR3 loop reads CASSSFRVADTQYF. The CDR3 nucleotides read TGTGCCAGCAGCTCGTTCAGGGTTGCAGATACGCAGTATTTT.